This is a list of T cell receptor beta chains from one sample in a study of blood T cell repertoires in COVID-19. The data were produced by immunoSEQ multiplex PCR, yet TCRdb's version contains in-frame clones alone and is incomplete. This table holds 200,000 to 250,000 clones, 89% found once. Sequencing used peripheral blood. The source is a woman aged 40 to 55 with acute or convalescent COVID-19. Both conserved end residues are part of each CDR3. Fields, in order: clone size, V gene, D gene, J gene, CDR3 DNA, CDR3 protein. A D gene is named only where the DNA matches it firmly. The listing skips clone size in some rows; elsewhere it reads once, few, many or a size class.

clone size: -; V gene: TRBV7-8; D gene: -; J gene: TRBJ1-4; CDR3 DNA: TGTGCCAGCACCCCGGAGGGCTGGGGTGAAAAACTGTTTTTT; CDR3 protein: CASTPEGWGEKLFF
clone size: -; V gene: TRBV19; D gene: -; J gene: TRBJ1-2; CDR3 DNA: TGTGCCAGTAGTATAGGCCACAGGGAAGCTAACTATGGCTACACCTTC; CDR3 protein: CASSIGHREANYGYTF
clone size: -; V gene: TRBV27; D gene: -; J gene: TRBJ1-1; CDR3 DNA: TGTGCCAGCAGTTCCAGGGTTGGGATTGCTGAAGCTTTCTTT; CDR3 protein: CASSSRVGIAEAFF
clone size: few; V gene: TRBV11-2; D gene: -; J gene: TRBJ1-1; CDR3 DNA: TGTGCCAGCACATGGGGGCAGTCGAACACTGAAGCTTTCTTT; CDR3 protein: CASTWGQSNTEAFF
clone size: -; V gene: TRBV24-1; D gene: -; J gene: TRBJ2-1; CDR3 DNA: TGTGCCACCAGTGATTATAAGGTCGGGAGTGAGCAGTTCTTC; CDR3 protein: CATSDYKVGSEQFF
clone size: -; V gene: TRBV24-1; D gene: TRBD1; J gene: TRBJ2-2; CDR3 DNA: TGTGCCACCAGTGACCGGACTCCCGGGACAGGGCGGACCGGGGAGCTGTTTTTT; CDR3 protein: CATSDRTPGTGRTGELFF
clone size: -; V gene: TRBV19; D gene: -; J gene: TRBJ1-2; CDR3 DNA: TGTGCTGCAGATGATAACTATGGCTACACCTTC; CDR3 protein: CAADDNYGYTF
clone size: -; V gene: TRBV10-1; D gene: -; J gene: TRBJ2-2; CDR3 DNA: TGCGCCAGCAGGGCTACCGGGGACACCGGGGAGCTGTTTTTT; CDR3 protein: CASRATGDTGELFF
clone size: -; V gene: TRBV7-2; D gene: -; J gene: TRBJ1-2; CDR3 DNA: TGTGCCAGCAGCTTAGCGCAGGGATCAAGCTATGGCTACACCTTC; CDR3 protein: CASSLAQGSSYGYTF
clone size: -; V gene: TRBV19; D gene: -; J gene: TRBJ2-5; CDR3 DNA: TGTGCCAGTAGTGCTACTAGAAAAGAGACCCAGTACTTC; CDR3 protein: CASSATRKETQYF
clone size: -; V gene: TRBV28; D gene: -; J gene: TRBJ1-2; CDR3 DNA: TGTGCCAGCAGTGCTATCCCAGGGTACTATGGCTACACCTTC; CDR3 protein: CASSAIPGYYGYTF
clone size: -; V gene: TRBV5-8; D gene: -; J gene: TRBJ1-5; CDR3 DNA: TGTGCCAGCAGTCGACCCAGGGGAATGGATAGCAATCAGCCCCAGCATTTT; CDR3 protein: CASSRPRGMDSNQPQHF
clone size: -; V gene: TRBV15; D gene: -; J gene: TRBJ1-5; CDR3 DNA: TGTGCCACCAGCAGAGATCGGTACGGGGGCAATCAGCCCCAGCATTTT; CDR3 protein: CATSRDRYGGNQPQHF
clone size: -; V gene: TRBV5-1; D gene: -; J gene: TRBJ2-6; CDR3 DNA: TGCGCCAGCAGCTTGGGAGTGAGGGGGGCCAACGTCCTGACTTTC; CDR3 protein: CASSLGVRGANVLTF
clone size: few; V gene: TRBV24-1; D gene: -; J gene: TRBJ1-6; CDR3 DNA: TGTGCCACCAGTGCCTCAGGGGTTGGGAATTCACCCCTCCACTTT; CDR3 protein: CATSASGVGNSPLHF
clone size: -; V gene: TRBV5-1; D gene: TRBD1; J gene: TRBJ2-5; CDR3 DNA: TGCGCCAGCAGCGTACCTTCTAGGACAGGGCGTAAGGAGACCCAGTACTTC; CDR3 protein: CASSVPSRTGRKETQYF